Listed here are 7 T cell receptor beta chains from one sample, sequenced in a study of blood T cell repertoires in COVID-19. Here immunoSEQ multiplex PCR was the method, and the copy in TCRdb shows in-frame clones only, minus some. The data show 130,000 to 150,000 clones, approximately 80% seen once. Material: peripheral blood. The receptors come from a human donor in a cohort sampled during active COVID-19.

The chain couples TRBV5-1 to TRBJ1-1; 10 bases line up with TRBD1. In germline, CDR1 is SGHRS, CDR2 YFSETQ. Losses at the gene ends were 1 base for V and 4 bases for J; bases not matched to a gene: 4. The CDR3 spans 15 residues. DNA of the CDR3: TGCGCCAGCAGCTTGAGGGGACAGGGGCTCACTGAAGCTTTCTTT. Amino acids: CASSLRGQGLTEAFF.

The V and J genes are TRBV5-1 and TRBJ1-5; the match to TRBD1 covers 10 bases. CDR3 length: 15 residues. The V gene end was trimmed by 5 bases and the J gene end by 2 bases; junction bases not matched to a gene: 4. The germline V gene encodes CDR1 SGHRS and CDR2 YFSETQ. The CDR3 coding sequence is TGCGCCAGCAGTCAAGGGACAGGGGGCAATCAGCCCCAGCATTTT. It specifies CASSQGTGGNQPQHF.

The CDR3 is CASSPRGTSGGGSYNEQFF. The CDR3 coding sequence is TGTGCCAGCTCACCAAGAGGGACTAGCGGGGGGGGCTCCTACAATGAGCAGTTCTTC. This sequence joins TRBV18 and TRBJ2-1, with 16 bases matching TRBD2. From germline, CDR1 is KGHSH and CDR2 LQKENI. V lost 2 bases, J lost 0 bases, and 4 bases stayed unmatched. The CDR3 spans 19 residues. The variable domain in full, completed from reference TRBV18 and TRBJ2-1, reads NAGVMQNPRHLVRRRGQEARLRCSPMKGHSHVYWYRQLPEEGLKFMVYLQKENIIDESGMPKERFSAEFPKEGPSILRIQQVVRGDSAAYFCASSPRGTSGGGSYNEQFFGPGTRLTVL.

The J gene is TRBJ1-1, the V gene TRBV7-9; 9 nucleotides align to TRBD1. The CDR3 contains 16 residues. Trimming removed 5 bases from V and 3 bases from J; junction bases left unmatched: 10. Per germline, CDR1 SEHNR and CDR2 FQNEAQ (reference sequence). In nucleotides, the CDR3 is TGTGCCAGCAGCCCGCGACAGGGGGTCGGGTACACTGAAGCTTTCTTT. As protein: CASSPRQGVGYTEAFF.

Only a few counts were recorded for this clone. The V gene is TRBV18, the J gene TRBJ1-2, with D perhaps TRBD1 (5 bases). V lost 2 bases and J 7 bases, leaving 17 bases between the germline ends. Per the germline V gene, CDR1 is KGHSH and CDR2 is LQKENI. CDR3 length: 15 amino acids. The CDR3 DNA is TGTGCCAGCTCACCAGGCTCCGGCCGGGGACTTGGCTACACCTTC. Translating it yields CASSPGSGRGLGYTF.

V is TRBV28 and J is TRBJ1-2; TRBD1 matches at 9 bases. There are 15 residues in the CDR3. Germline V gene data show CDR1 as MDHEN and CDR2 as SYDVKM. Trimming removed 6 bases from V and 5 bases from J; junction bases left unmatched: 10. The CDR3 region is CASRDRTGEGYGYTF. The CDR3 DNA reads TGTGCCAGCAGGGATCGGACAGGGGAAGGATATGGCTACACCTTC.

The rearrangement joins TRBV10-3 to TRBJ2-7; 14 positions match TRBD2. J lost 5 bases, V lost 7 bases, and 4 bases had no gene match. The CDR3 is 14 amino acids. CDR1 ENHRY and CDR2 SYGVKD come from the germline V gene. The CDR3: CAITGTSGGHEQYF. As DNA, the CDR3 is TGTGCCATCACCGGGACTAGCGGGGGTCACGAGCAGTACTTC.